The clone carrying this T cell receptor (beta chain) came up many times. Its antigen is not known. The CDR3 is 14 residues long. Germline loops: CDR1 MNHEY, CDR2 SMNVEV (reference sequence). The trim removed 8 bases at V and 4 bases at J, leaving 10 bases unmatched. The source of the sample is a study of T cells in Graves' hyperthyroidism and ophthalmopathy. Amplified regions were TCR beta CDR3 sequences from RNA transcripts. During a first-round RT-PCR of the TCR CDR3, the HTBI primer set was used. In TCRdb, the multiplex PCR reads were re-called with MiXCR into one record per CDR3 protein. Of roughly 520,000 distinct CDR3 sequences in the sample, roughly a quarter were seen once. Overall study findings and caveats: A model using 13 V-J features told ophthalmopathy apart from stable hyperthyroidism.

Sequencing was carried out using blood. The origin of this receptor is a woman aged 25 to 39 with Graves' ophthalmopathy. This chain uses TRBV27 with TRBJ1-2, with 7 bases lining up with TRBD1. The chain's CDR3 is CASGEGTAIYGYTF. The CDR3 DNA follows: TGTGCCAGCGGTGAGGGGACAGCCATCTATGGCTACACCTTC.